This T cell receptor (beta chain) is drawn from a study of ipilimumab plus nivolumab after autologous stem cell transplantation. Ipilimumab, 1 mg/kg, started 14 to 28 days after autologous transplant. Assay used: immunoSEQ multiplex PCR; TCRdb lists only in-frame clones, some missing. The sample holds some 15,000 clones, approximately 80% seen once. V shed 2 bases and J shed 2 bases, with 16 bases lying between them. Germline V gives CDR1 MDHEN, CDR2 SYDVKM. The CDR3 is 17 residues long. The V and J genes are TRBV28 and TRBJ1-5, with D possibly TRBD1 on 6 matching bases. The source is a male donor with diffuse large B-cell lymphoma. This material consisted of PBMCs, taken in a trial of ipilimumab plus nivolumab as post-transplant consolidation. The CDR3 loop reads CASSLRSRGGGNQPQHF. CDR3 sequence (DNA): TGTGCCAGCAGTTTAAGGTCCAGGGGCGGTGGCAATCAGCCCCAGCATTTT.